This is a list of T cell receptor beta chains from one sample in a study of T cells in Graves' hyperthyroidism and ophthalmopathy. TCRdb re-called the multiplex PCR reads with MiXCR, one entry per CDR3 protein. The table shows a few hundred thousand distinct CDR3 sequences, with roughly 14% occurring only once. Sequencing was carried out using blood. These TCRs come from a woman aged 40 to 50 with Graves' hyperthyroidism that later progressed to Graves' ophthalmopathy. Both conserved end residues are part of each CDR3. D genes are given only for firm matches. Clone sizes are given selectively: once, few, many, or a class where the clone is expanded.

j_gene: TRBJ2-1
abundance: .
v_gene: TRBV29-1
d_gene: TRBD2
len: 15
CDR3nt: TGCAGCGTTGAATGGGTCCTAGCGGGAGGGCCATTGGAGTTCTTC
CDR3aa: CSVEWVLAGGPLEFF

j_gene: TRBJ1-6
abundance: many
v_gene: TRBV12-3/TRBV12-4
d_gene: .
len: 14
CDR3nt: TGTGCCAGCAAAAAAACCCCTAACCAGGATGCCCTCCACTTT
CDR3aa: CASKKTPNQDALHF

j_gene: TRBJ1-4
abundance: many
v_gene: TRBV6-1
d_gene: TRBD1
len: 15
CDR3nt: TGTGCCAGCTCAGTACAGGGGAGGCCTAATGAAAAACTGTTTTTT
CDR3aa: CASSVQGRPNEKLFF

j_gene: TRBJ1-5
abundance: .
v_gene: TRBV20-1
d_gene: .
len: 15
CDR3nt: TGCAGTGCTAGAGCGGGGGAGCGGGCCTGGCAGCCCCAGCATTTT
CDR3aa: CSARAGERAWQPQHF

j_gene: TRBJ1-1
abundance: many
v_gene: TRBV5-6
d_gene: TRBD1
len: 14
CDR3nt: TGTGCCAGCAGCCACGGACAGGGGTCGGCTGAAGCTTTCTTT
CDR3aa: CASSHGQGSAEAFF

j_gene: TRBJ2-7
abundance: many
v_gene: TRBV13
d_gene: TRBD2
len: 16
CDR3nt: TGTGCCAGCAGCCTTTCTAGCGGAGAACGGGTGCGGGAGCAGTACTTC
CDR3aa: CASSLSSGERVREQYF

j_gene: TRBJ2-1
abundance: .
v_gene: TRBV7-2
d_gene: TRBD2
len: 17
CDR3nt: TGTGCCAGCAGCCTCAATAGCGGGAGGGGCTCCTACAATGAGCAGTTCTTC
CDR3aa: CASSLNSGRGSYNEQFF

j_gene: TRBJ2-1
abundance: .
v_gene: TRBV19
d_gene: TRBD2
len: 13
CDR3nt: TGTGCCAGTAGTGCGGGAGATCGGCGCGAGCAGTTCTTC
CDR3aa: CASSAGDRREQFF

j_gene: TRBJ2-5
abundance: many
v_gene: TRBV11-2
d_gene: .
len: 14
CDR3nt: TGTGCCAGCAGCACACTACTGGGGAAAGAGACCCAGTACTTC
CDR3aa: CASSTLLGKETQYF

j_gene: TRBJ2-3
abundance: .
v_gene: TRBV20-1
d_gene: TRBD2
len: 15
CDR3nt: TGCAGTGCTAGTAGGCGGGAGTTGGGCACAGATACGCAGTATTTT
CDR3aa: CSASRRELGTDTQYF

j_gene: TRBJ2-1
abundance: .
v_gene: TRBV28
d_gene: TRBD2
len: 15
CDR3nt: TGTGCCAGCAGCCAAGCCGCTAGCGGGAGGGGAGAGCAGTTCTTC
CDR3aa: CASSQAASGRGEQFF

j_gene: TRBJ2-2
abundance: .
v_gene: TRBV7-8
d_gene: .
len: 21
CDR3nt: TGTGCCAGCAGCTTAATTCGCGCGGTGTCCGAGGACAGACTATCGACCGGGGAGCTGTTTTTT
CDR3aa: CASSLIRAVSEDRLSTGELFF

j_gene: TRBJ1-4
abundance: many
v_gene: TRBV28
d_gene: .
len: 11
CDR3nt: TGTGCCAGCTGGGGTAATGAAAAACTGTTTTTT
CDR3aa: CASWGNEKLFF

j_gene: TRBJ1-4
abundance: many
v_gene: TRBV10-2
d_gene: .
len: 14
CDR3nt: TGCGCCAGCAGAGGACAGTTTTCTAATGAAAAACTGTTTTTT
CDR3aa: CASRGQFSNEKLFF

j_gene: TRBJ2-1
abundance: many
v_gene: TRBV14
d_gene: .
len: 15
CDR3nt: TGTGCCAGCAGCCTCTACACCGGGACGCTTGGTGAGCAGTTCTTC
CDR3aa: CASSLYTGTLGEQFF

j_gene: TRBJ1-3
abundance: many
v_gene: TRBV27
d_gene: .
len: 18
CDR3nt: TGTGCCAGCAGCCCGCGGGGGGGGGTACCCGGAGCTGGAAACACCATATATTTT
CDR3aa: CASSPRGGVPGAGNTIYF

j_gene: TRBJ2-1
abundance: once
v_gene: TRBV12-3/TRBV12-4
d_gene: TRBD1
len: 17
CDR3nt: TGTGCCAGCAGTCTTCTTACAGGGGACCTGGCGTACAATGAGCAGTTCTTC
CDR3aa: CASSLLTGDLAYNEQFF

j_gene: TRBJ2-1
abundance: .
v_gene: TRBV30
d_gene: TRBD2
len: 14
CDR3nt: TGTGCCTGGACAACTAGCGGGAGTGACAATGAGCAGTTCTTC
CDR3aa: CAWTTSGSDNEQFF

j_gene: TRBJ2-7
abundance: many
v_gene: TRBV7-3
d_gene: .
len: 13
CDR3nt: TGTGCCAGTTCGACGGGCGGCGGCTACGAGCAGTACTTC
CDR3aa: CASSTGGGYEQYF

j_gene: TRBJ2-3
abundance: many
v_gene: TRBV9
d_gene: TRBD2
len: 17
CDR3nt: TGTGCCAGCAGCGGGATGAGGACTAGCGGGAGCAGGGATACGCAGTATTTT
CDR3aa: CASSGMRTSGSRDTQYF

j_gene: TRBJ2-3
abundance: few
v_gene: TRBV10-2
d_gene: .
len: 12
CDR3nt: TGCGCCAGCCGAAGAGACACAGATACGCAGTATTTT
CDR3aa: CASRRDTDTQYF

j_gene: TRBJ2-4
abundance: .
v_gene: TRBV20-1
d_gene: .
len: 15
CDR3nt: TGCAGTGCTAGAGGGCCTTGGGCAGAAGGAAACATTCAGTACTTC
CDR3aa: CSARGPWAEGNIQYF

j_gene: TRBJ2-3
abundance: few
v_gene: TRBV27
d_gene: TRBD2
len: 16
CDR3nt: TGTGCCAGCAGTTCCGCCGGGGCGGGAGGCCGGGGTACGCAGTATTTT
CDR3aa: CASSSAGAGGRGTQYF

j_gene: TRBJ1-2
abundance: many
v_gene: TRBV6-1
d_gene: TRBD1
len: 14
CDR3nt: TGTGCCAGCAGTGGGACAGGGACGAGCGCGGGCTACACCTTC
CDR3aa: CASSGTGTSAGYTF

j_gene: TRBJ1-1
abundance: .
v_gene: TRBV30
d_gene: .
len: 14
CDR3nt: TGTGCCTGGAGTGTACATCTCGGGGACACTGAAGCTTTCTTT
CDR3aa: CAWSVHLGDTEAFF

j_gene: TRBJ2-5
abundance: many
v_gene: TRBV6-1
d_gene: TRBD2
len: 16
CDR3nt: TGTGCCAGCAGTTACCGACTAGCGGGAGTTAAGGAGACCCAGTACTTC
CDR3aa: CASSYRLAGVKETQYF

j_gene: TRBJ1-1
abundance: few
v_gene: TRBV20-1
d_gene: .
len: 13
CDR3nt: TGCAGTGCCCGGGGGCGGCTGGGTACTGAAGCTTTCTTT
CDR3aa: CSARGRLGTEAFF

j_gene: TRBJ2-3
abundance: few
v_gene: TRBV6-1
d_gene: .
len: 15
CDR3nt: TGTGCCAGCAGTTATACACCGTCTAGAGGCGATACGCAGTATTTT
CDR3aa: CASSYTPSRGDTQYF

j_gene: TRBJ2-1
abundance: many
v_gene: TRBV20-1
d_gene: TRBD2
len: 15
CDR3nt: TGCAGTGCTTTAAGGGGACTAGCGGGAGGTAATGAGCAGTTCTTC
CDR3aa: CSALRGLAGGNEQFF

j_gene: TRBJ1-6
abundance: many
v_gene: TRBV20-1
d_gene: .
len: 15
CDR3nt: TGCAGTGCTAGGTCCGGGCCACTGAGGGTTTCACCCCTCCACTTT
CDR3aa: CSARSGPLRVSPLHF

j_gene: TRBJ1-6
abundance: few
v_gene: TRBV19
d_gene: .
len: 18
CDR3nt: TGTGCCAGTAGTATCCGGGTCACCACCTACTCCTATAATTCACCCCTCCACTTT
CDR3aa: CASSIRVTTYSYNSPLHF

j_gene: TRBJ1-1
abundance: .
v_gene: TRBV10-1
d_gene: .
len: 15
CDR3nt: TGCGCCAGCAGTTCGACGGACGGTATGTACACTGAAGCTTTCTTT
CDR3aa: CASSSTDGMYTEAFF

j_gene: TRBJ1-1
abundance: many
v_gene: TRBV12-3/TRBV12-4
d_gene: .
len: 13
CDR3nt: TGTGCCAGCAGTTTATACCCGGACACTGAAGCTTTCTTT
CDR3aa: CASSLYPDTEAFF

j_gene: TRBJ1-6
abundance: many
v_gene: TRBV14
d_gene: .
len: 13
CDR3nt: TGTGCCAGCAGCCAAGTAATAGGTTCACCCCTCCACTTT
CDR3aa: CASSQVIGSPLHF

j_gene: TRBJ2-7
abundance: many
v_gene: TRBV6-1
d_gene: .
len: 13
CDR3nt: TGTGCCAGCAGTGCGACAGTCTCCTACGAGCAGTACTTC
CDR3aa: CASSATVSYEQYF

j_gene: TRBJ2-5
abundance: many
v_gene: TRBV9
d_gene: TRBD1
len: 15
CDR3nt: TGTGCCAGCAGCGTAGGAGGGGACAGTCAAGAGACCCAGTACTTC
CDR3aa: CASSVGGDSQETQYF

j_gene: TRBJ2-7
abundance: .
v_gene: TRBV7-6
d_gene: .
len: 15
CDR3nt: TGTGCCAGCAGCTTAGAATCTAGCCTTGTTTACGGGCAGTACTTC
CDR3aa: CASSLESSLVYGQYF